The 23 T cell receptor beta chains reported below all come from one sample, sequenced in a study of cytomegalovirus exposure and HLA in healthy donors. The PCR was carried out with 60 Vbeta primers and 13 Jbeta primers. Some clones are missing from TCRdb's copy, which holds only in-frame ones; the method was immunoSEQ multiplex PCR. The sample includes about 160,000 clones, over 80% of them seen just once. Sequencing was done on a sample of PBMCs. All receptors come from a boy aged 2 to 10 in good health and CMV-seronegative.

The chain joins TRBV30 to TRBJ2-1; 9 nucleotides line up with TRBD1. Germline CDR1 is GTSNPN and CDR2 is SVGIG (reference sequence). This CDR3 contains 14 residues. V lost 8 bases and J lost 1; bases outside the gene matches: 6. The CDR3 DNA reads as TGTGCCAGCCTCGACAGGGGGTCCTACAATGAGCAGTTCTTC. Amino acids: CASLDRGSYNEQFF.

The V call is TRBV7-8, the J call TRBJ1-2, with 10 nucleotides matching TRBD1. The CDR3 spans 16 residues. Per germline, CDR1 SGHVS and CDR2 FQNEAQ. The trim removed 1 base at V and 4 bases at J, leaving 6 bases unmatched. CDR3 protein: CASSLGWTGGAYGYTF. Written as DNA, the CDR3 is TGTGCCAGCAGCTTAGGCTGGACAGGGGGTGCCTATGGCTACACCTTC.

The V call is TRBV25-1, the J call TRBJ1-1, with a possible D match to TRBD1 (5 bases). This CDR3 has 14 residues. Germline CDR1 MGHDK, CDR2 SYGVNS. The germline V and J ends were trimmed by 3 bases and 6 bases, with 14 bases remaining between them. Here the CDR3 DNA reads TGTGCCAGCAGTGAGGACACCAGAACAGCTGAAGCTTTCTTT. Encoded protein: CASSEDTRTAEAFF.

The genes are TRBV7-9 and TRBJ2-1, with TRBD1 identical over 7 bases. The CDR3 is made up of 14 amino acids. V shed 5 bases and J 9 bases; nucleotides not matched to a gene: 10. The germline V gene has CDR1 SEHNR and CDR2 FQNEAQ (reference sequence). CDR3 DNA sequence: TGTGCCAGCAGCACCGAAACAGGGGTGGCTGAGCAGTTCTTC. As protein: CASSTETGVAEQFF.

The rearrangement links TRBV5-8 to TRBJ1-2, with TRBD1 identical over 8 bases. J gave up 4 bases and V 0 bases, and 5 bases lay outside the gene matches. Germline CDR1 is SGHTS and CDR2 is YDEGEE. The CDR3 loop spans 15 amino acids. CDR3 sequence reads: CASSLGTGLAYGYTF. CDR3 DNA sequence: TGTGCCAGCAGCTTGGGGACAGGGTTGGCCTATGGCTACACCTTC.

This chain connects TRBV11-2 to TRBJ2-1; D unresolved. Germline V gene data show CDR1 as SGHAT and CDR2 as FQNNGV. There are 13 residues in the CDR3. Trimming shortened V by 1 base and J by 3 bases, and 4 bases separated the two germline ends. CDR3 residues: CASSLVHYNEQFF. The CDR3 nucleotides read TGTGCCAGCAGCTTAGTCCACTACAATGAGCAGTTCTTC.

The CDR3 reads CATRGSGGTQPQHF. Written as DNA, the CDR3 is TGTGCCACCAGGGGCAGTGGGGGGACTCAGCCCCAGCATTTT. The gene calls are TRBV6-1 and TRBJ1-5; a weak D match, TRBD1 (6 bases). Per the germline V gene, CDR1 is MNHNS and CDR2 is SASEGT. V was shortened by 10 bases and J by 6 bases, with 19 bases between the two germline ends. This CDR3 is 14 amino acids long.

The chain recombines TRBV10-3 with TRBJ1-1, with 8 bases that match TRBD1. CDR1 ENHRY and CDR2 SYGVKD come from the germline V gene. The CDR3 is made up of 12 amino acids. Trimming cost V 6 bases and J 12 bases; bases outside gene matches: 9. The CDR3 DNA sequence: TGTGCCATCAGCCCACGGACAGGGAGAACTTTCTTT. This codes for CAISPRTGRTFF.

The chain employs TRBV5-6 and TRBJ2-4; TRBD2 aligns across 14 bases. Germline V gene lookup returns CDR1 SGHDT and CDR2 YYEEEE. V was pared by 3 bases and J by 0 bases, with 2 bases of the junction left unmatched. This CDR3 spans 17 amino acids. CDR3 DNA: TGTGCCAGCAGCTCGACTAGCGGGGGGGTAGCCAAAAACATTCAGTACTTC. This sequence encodes CASSSTSGGVAKNIQYF.

The chain employs TRBV9 and TRBJ2-5; 11 bases map to TRBD2. CDR3 size: 15 residues. Germline V gives CDR1 SGDLS, CDR2 YYNGEE. The ends lost 4 bases at V and 5 bases at J; junction bases unmatched: 7. For the CDR3, the DNA is TGTGCCAGCAGCAAGACTAGCGGGGATCTCGAGACCCAGTACTTC. It translates to CASSKTSGDLETQYF.

The rearrangement joins TRBV10-2 to TRBJ1-2; no clear D. V lost 3 bases and J 8 bases, leaving 19 bases between the germline ends. CDR3 size: 15 residues. In germline, CDR1 is WSHSY, CDR2 SAAADI. The CDR3 DNA follows: TGCGCCAGCAGTGACCAGGATCCCCATTATGGAGGCTACACCTTC. This codes for CASSDQDPHYGGYTF.

The rearrangement links TRBV2 to TRBJ2-7; TRBD2 matches at 11 bases. Germline trimming cut 2 bases from V and 4 bases from J; bases unmatched to any gene: 4. CDR1 is SNHLY, CDR2 FYNNEI, per germline. The CDR3 has 15 amino acids. Written as DNA, the CDR3 is TGTGCCAGCAGTGAATTGGGGACTAGCGGATACGAGCAGTACTTC. It encodes CASSELGTSGYEQYF.

The gene calls are TRBV29-1 and TRBJ2-5; 11 bases map to TRBD2. Per germline, CDR1 SQVTM and CDR2 ANQGSEA. The junction had 7 bases not matched to a gene; V was cut back by 2 bases and J by 2 bases. The CDR3 length is 16 residues. The CDR3 loop is CSVEHSGGALQETQYF. CDR3 coding DNA: TGCAGCGTTGAACATAGCGGGGGGGCCTTACAAGAGACCCAGTACTTC.

This chain joins TRBV4-1 and TRBJ2-1; 11 nucleotides match TRBD2. Germline CDR1 MGHRA, CDR2 YSYEKL. Trimming at V came to 1 base and at J to 4 bases, leaving 3 bases not matched to a gene. This CDR3 is 16 amino acids long. The CDR3 spells CASSQGGLAAYNEQFF. The DNA for the CDR3 is TGCGCCAGCAGCCAAGGGGGACTAGCGGCGTACAATGAGCAGTTCTTC.

This clone occurred once. This rearrangement joins TRBV30 to TRBJ2-5; D uncertain. This CDR3 has 12 residues. Germline V gene lookup returns CDR1 GTSNPN and CDR2 SVGIG (reference sequence). Trimming pared 2 bases from V and 3 bases from J, leaving 7 bases between. CDR3 sequence reads: CAWSLVEETQYF. DNA for the CDR3: TGTGCCTGGAGTCTTGTCGAAGAGACCCAGTACTTC.

The chain is built from TRBV7-2 and TRBJ2-5; D is unresolved. This CDR3 region has 14 residues. V lost 1 base and J 2 bases, leaving 8 bases between the germline ends. The germline gives CDR1 SGHTA, CDR2 FQGNSA. The CDR3 is CASSLGSRQETQYF. The CDR3 DNA follows: TGTGCCAGCAGCTTAGGCTCGAGACAAGAGACCCAGTACTTC.

The V and J genes are TRBV6-1 and TRBJ1-2; D gene uncertain. This CDR3 comprises 15 residues. The germline V and J ends were trimmed by 2 bases and 3 bases, with 13 bases remaining between them. Germline loops: CDR1 MNHNS, CDR2 SASEGT. CDR3 nucleotides: TGTGCCAGCAGTGAAAGAGGGATGGGAGACTATGGCTACACCTTC. It is translated as CASSERGMGDYGYTF.

The CDR3 DNA sequence: TGTGCCTGGAGTTCGGGGTACGAAAAACTGTTTTTT. Its protein is CAWSSGYEKLFF. The chain uses TRBV30 and TRBJ1-4; no firm D call. This CDR3 has 12 residues. Germline lookup yields CDR1 GTSNPN and CDR2 SVGIG (reference sequence). The V gene lost 2 bases and the J gene lost 8 bases, with 9 bases spanning the gap.

In its sample, this clone was seen a few times. The J gene is TRBJ2-7, the V gene TRBV11-2, with 10 bases identical to TRBD2. CDR3 size: 15 residues. CDR1 is SGHAT, CDR2 FQNNGV, per germline. V was pared by 2 bases and J by 2 bases, with 3 bases of the junction left unmatched. The CDR3 sequence: CASSLIAGGAYEQYF. The CDR3 nucleotides are TGTGCCAGCAGCTTAATAGCGGGAGGCGCCTACGAGCAGTACTTC.

The chain recombines TRBV30 with TRBJ1-1; D unclear. This CDR3 is 13 amino acids long. Germline-derived CDR1 and CDR2 are GTSNPN and SVGIG (reference sequence). The V gene lost 5 bases and the J gene lost 5 bases, with 15 bases spanning the gap. The CDR3 reads CAWWTGLGTEAFF. CDR3 coding DNA: TGTGCCTGGTGGACTGGACTGGGGACTGAAGCTTTCTTT.

The chain employs TRBV4-3 and TRBJ2-5; 8 bases align to TRBD1. Germline assignment: CDR1 LGHNA and CDR2 YSLEER. The trim removed 5 bases at V and 3 bases at J, leaving 5 bases unmatched. The CDR3 runs to 14 residues. CDR3 coding DNA: TGCGCCAGCAGCTCAAGGACAGGGAAAGAGACCCAGTACTTC. Translation gives CASSSRTGKETQYF.

This chain connects TRBV14 to TRBJ2-2; D is unclear. The germline V and J ends were trimmed by 3 bases and 6 bases, with 11 bases remaining between them. CDR1 is SGHDN, CDR2 FVKESK, per germline. CDR3 length: 14 amino acids. The CDR3 region has the DNA TGTGCCAGCAGCCACCGCCTTGGCCCCGGGGAGCTGTTTTTT. This encodes CASSHRLGPGELFF. The variable domain in full, completed from reference TRBV14 and TRBJ2-2, reads EAGVTQFPSHSVIEKGQTVTLRCDPISGHDNLYWYRRVMGKEIKFLLHFVKESKQDESGMPNNRFLAERTGGTYSTLKVQPAELEDSGVYFCASSHRLGPGELFFGEGSRLTVL.

This sequence joins TRBV15 and TRBJ2-1, with D possibly being TRBD2 (6 bases). This CDR3 comprises 20 residues. Trimming took off 0 bases at V and 4 bases at J, with 25 bases between the two ends. CDR1 is LNHNV and CDR2 is YYDKDF in the germline V gene (reference sequence). Here the CDR3 reads CATSRDRETRRRDAYNEQFF. For the CDR3, the DNA is TGTGCCACCAGCAGAGATAGGGAGACCAGGAGGCGGGACGCTTACAATGAGCAGTTCTTC.